This T cell receptor (beta chain) was sequenced in a study of human T cells and chemical hapten exposure. Study summary: Patients had diphenylcyclopropenone applied to the scalp weekly throughout the roughly 23-week study.

TCRdb fed the RACE reads into MiXCR, producing one record per CDR3 protein. The repertoire includes around 120,000 distinct CDR3 sequences, approximately 14% of them detected once, and approximately 0.92% sits in the top ten. Turning to this clonotype: Antigen unknown.

Regarding time point: patch test 1, 2 weeks after DPC sensitization. This sample's treatment: therapeutic diphenylcyclopropenone sensitization with weekly scalp DPC. Total RNA was isolated from whole blood that had not been fractionated. Looked up from germline, CDR1 is SQVTM and CDR2 is ANQGSEA. V dropped 3 bases and J dropped 5 bases, with 17 bases sitting between them. The CDR3 is 15 amino acids. Regarding the study as a whole: The number of TCRs over 1 in 1000 frequency stayed unchanged after DPC.

The sequence derives from a man between 18 and 35 years old with alopecia areata. Some clones in this sample may be carry-over from other donors' samples. The V call is TRBV29-1, the J call TRBJ2-1, with D possibly matching TRBD1 (6 bases). Material: whole blood, obtained in connection with sensitization to the hapten diphenylcyclopropenone (DPC). Here the CDR3 DNA reads TGCAGCGTTGACTACTACAGGGATCCCAACAATGAGCAGTTCTTC. This sequence encodes CSVDYYRDPNNEQFF.